A selection of T cell receptor beta chains follows, all from one sample in a study of T cells in Graves' hyperthyroidism and ophthalmopathy. Each CDR3 protein gets one entry after TCRdb re-called the multiplex PCR reads with MiXCR. The repertoire has a few hundred thousand distinct CDR3 sequences, approximately 15% of them found once; the top ten carry about 7%. Sequenced material: blood. All receptors derive from a woman aged 25 to 45 with Graves' hyperthyroidism. The CDR3 runs from the conserved cysteine through the conserved F or W. The D gene is left open where the match is weak. Only part of the rows carry a size: once, few, many, or a class if the clone is expanded.

TRBV19	NA	NA	TRBJ2-2	CAPSALGPGELFF	TGTGCTCCCAGTGCCCTAGGACCGGGGGAGCTGTTTTTT
TRBV6-1	TRBD1	many	TRBJ2-1	CASKDRGYNEQFF	TGTGCCAGCAAGGACAGGGGCTACAATGAGCAGTTCTTC
TRBV6-2/TRBV6-3	NA	NA	TRBJ1-2	CASEGRANYGYTF	TGTGCCAGCGAAGGGAGAGCTAACTATGGCTACACCTTC
TRBV20-1	NA	many	TRBJ1-5	CSAVDTANENQPQHF	TGCAGTGCCGTAGACACGGCCAACGAGAATCAGCCCCAGCATTTT
TRBV6-1	NA	few	TRBJ1-2	CASTRTGAGGYTF	TGTGCCAGCACAAGAACGGGGGCCGGTGGCTACACCTTC
TRBV5-1	NA	few	TRBJ2-3	CASSSDGGTDTQYF	TGCGCCAGCAGCTCCGACGGGGGCACAGATACGCAGTATTTT
TRBV9	NA	few	TRBJ2-7	CASSVDLRGIHEQYF	TGTGCCAGCAGCGTAGACCTACGGGGTATCCACGAGCAGTACTTC
TRBV27	NA	many	TRBJ2-3	CASSLASEYTDTQYF	TGTGCCAGCAGTTTGGCTAGCGAGTACACAGATACGCAGTATTTT
TRBV6-1	NA	many	TRBJ2-3	CASSEERVPDTQYF	TGTGCCAGCAGTGAAGAAAGGGTCCCAGATACGCAGTATTTT
TRBV5-4	NA	NA	TRBJ2-7	CASSRGTTKSEQYF	TGTGCCAGCAGCCGTGGGACCACTAAATCCGAGCAGTACTTC
TRBV4-1	NA	many	TRBJ2-7	CASSRSYTLSYEQYF	TGCGCCAGCAGCCGCTCGTACACCTTAAGCTACGAGCAGTACTTC
TRBV6-1	TRBD1	NA	TRBJ2-2	CASRAKTGGIAGELFF	TGTGCCAGCAGGGCCAAGACAGGGGGAATCGCCGGGGAGCTGTTTTTT
TRBV6-1	NA	many	TRBJ1-1	CATLTTVNTEAFF	TGTGCCACGCTCACTACAGTGAACACTGAAGCTTTCTTT
TRBV5-1	NA	many	TRBJ2-7	CASSLEGGYSYEQYF	TGCGCCAGCAGCTTGGAGGGGGGATACTCCTACGAGCAGTACTTC